This is a list of T cell receptor beta chains from one sample in a study of blood T cell repertoires in COVID-19. Clones were read by immunoSEQ multiplex PCR, and TCRdb kept only the in-frame ones, dropping some. The profile shows tens of thousands of clones, 80% to 85% of them singletons. Sequencing was performed on peripheral blood. The receptors were sampled from a man aged 35-49 years with acute or convalescent COVID-19. CDR3s include the opening cysteine and the closing phenylalanine or tryptophan. The D gene is left open where the match is weak.

V gene	D gene	J gene	CDR3 protein
TRBV2	TRBD2	TRBJ2-7	CASSEEGLAYEQYF
TRBV5-1	TRBD2	TRBJ2-1	CASSPAALAGGYEQFF
TRBV28	NA	TRBJ1-5	CASSSNRGNQPQHF
TRBV5-1	TRBD1	TRBJ2-7	CASSFWQGASYEQYF
TRBV14	NA	TRBJ1-1	CASSQGWGLLNTEAFF
TRBV3-1/TRBV3-2	NA	TRBJ2-5	CASSQAHETQYF
TRBV21-1	NA	TRBJ2-7	CASSNKGQSSYEQYF
TRBV7-2	NA	TRBJ1-1	CASSLARVTEAFF
TRBV13	TRBD2	TRBJ2-1	CASSLLAARSYNEQFF
TRBV27	TRBD1	TRBJ2-5	CASSYHGTAQETQYF
TRBV2	NA	TRBJ2-1	CASLRTYNEQFF
TRBV5-4	TRBD1	TRBJ1-2	CASSAQTGGDYGYTF
TRBV5-4	NA	TRBJ2-1	CASSPQGQYNEQFF
TRBV18	NA	TRBJ2-1	CASSQTEYNEQFF
TRBV27	TRBD1	TRBJ1-1	CASSSTGGGSEAFF
TRBV6-6	TRBD1	TRBJ1-1	CASDRGPDTEAFF
TRBV5-3	NA	TRBJ1-5	CARSIRLHSNQPQHF
TRBV7-9	NA	TRBJ2-7	CASSSTGFGTYEQYF
TRBV18	NA	TRBJ2-5	CASSPPSRGAQETQYF
TRBV2	NA	TRBJ1-2	CASRAGTNGYGYTF
TRBV19	NA	TRBJ2-2	CASSPRHRGPDGELFF
TRBV2	NA	TRBJ1-3	CASRGHVGNTIYF
TRBV20-1	NA	TRBJ1-2	CSSNFVGGYTF
TRBV19	NA	TRBJ1-1	CASSNSLSLFTEAFF
TRBV7-3	TRBD1	TRBJ2-1	CASSSTGDNEQFF
TRBV7-9	NA	TRBJ2-7	CASSPIAAYEQYF
TRBV27	TRBD1	TRBJ1-1	CATLRQGLNTEAFF
TRBV9	TRBD1	TRBJ1-2	CASSGGTANYGYTF
TRBV3-1/TRBV3-2	NA	TRBJ1-3	CASSQPNRAGNTIYF
TRBV12-5	NA	TRBJ2-7	CASALRGYEQYF
TRBV12-3/TRBV12-4	TRBD1	TRBJ1-6	CASRRTGFSPLHF
TRBV2	TRBD1	TRBJ1-5	CASSDMGQGNQPQHF
TRBV27	NA	TRBJ1-2	CASSLAGTGYTF
TRBV6-4	NA	TRBJ2-3	CASSATRSGDTQYF
TRBV5-1	NA	TRBJ2-7	CASSLSGGSYEQYF
TRBV30	TRBD1	TRBJ1-1	CAWTTGGTVTEAFF
TRBV30	TRBD2	TRBJ2-3	CAWSLAGGGDTQYF
TRBV15	NA	TRBJ1-5	CATSRDPQGRQPQHF
TRBV7-8	TRBD1	TRBJ1-2	CASSPDRGYGYTF
TRBV29-1	TRBD1	TRBJ1-2	CSVKDGTGEGYTF